These 5 T cell receptor beta chains were all obtained from the same sample, sequenced in a study of naive and memory T cell subsets. Both TRBC1 and TRBC2 were covered by a beta constant-region primer of two equimolar oligonucleotides. From the UMI-ligation and nested PCR reads, TCRdb called clonotypes with MiXCR, one entry per CDR3 protein. The sample includes around 40,000 distinct CDR3 sequences, 13% seen only once; the top ten take 20% to 25%. Sequencing input: effector memory CD4+ T cells from blood. As to subset: effector memory, CD45RA- CD27-. The receptors here all came from a human donor in good health.

This clonotype is labeled medium-sized. V is TRBV25-1 and J is TRBJ2-1; either TRBD1 or TRBD2 may supply D (6 bases each). Per germline, CDR1 MGHDK and CDR2 SYGVNS. Trimming removed 6 bases from V and 3 bases from J, with 9 bases in between. The length of the CDR3 is 13 residues. The CDR3 DNA reads as TGTGCCAGCAGGAAGGGGGGCTACAATGAGCAGTTCTTC. The encoded protein is CASRKGGYNEQFF.

This clonotype showed up just a few times. CDR3 sequence (DNA): TGTGCCAGCAGCTTAGTTACCCTTCAGGGGTACCAGTACTTC. Amino acid sequence: CASSLVTLQGYQYF. This sequence joins TRBV7-2 and TRBJ2-5, with D perhaps TRBD1 (6 bases). CDR1 SGHTA and CDR2 FQGNSA come from the germline V gene. Trimming stripped 1 base from V and 10 bases from J, with 16 bases between. This CDR3 spans 14 amino acids. Full variable domain (remainder filled in from reference TRBV7-2 and TRBJ2-5): GAGVSQSPSNKVTEKGKDVELRCDPISGHTALYWYRQSLGQGLEFLIYFQGNSAPDKSGLPSDRFSAERTGGSVSTLTIQRTQQEDSAVYLCASSLVTLQGYQYFGPGTRLLVL.

This clonotype was observed many times. This chain links TRBV12-3 or TRBV12-4 with TRBJ2-2; D gene unclear. The CDR3 totals 12 residues. V lost 6 bases, J lost 6 bases, and 8 bases lay in between. The chain's CDR3 is CASSRRPGELFF. The CDR3 DNA sequence: TGTGCCAGCAGCCGGCGCCCCGGGGAGCTGTTTTTT.

This clonotype was observed many times. The chain links TRBV5-4 to TRBJ2-1; D not certain. CDR1 SGHNT and CDR2 YYREEE come from the germline V gene (reference sequence). The CDR3 has 14 residues. With 0 bases removed from V and 9 bases from J, the gap between germline ends came to 13 bases. CDR3 nucleotide sequence: TGTGCCAGCAGCTTGGATCGTCTACGGCTTGAGCAGTTCTTC. It encodes CASSLDRLRLEQFF.

A few counts support this clonotype. The V call is TRBV6-5, the J call TRBJ1-2; 8 nucleotides align to TRBD1. V dropped 6 bases and J dropped 5; count of bases not matched to a gene: 8. The CDR3 has 14 residues. Germline CDR1 and CDR2: MNHEY and SVGAGI. The CDR3 nucleotides are TGTGCCAGCAGCACAGGGGGGTCTGTATATGGCTACACCTTC. It translates to CASSTGGSVYGYTF.